A single T cell receptor (beta chain) is shown here with its context. Its cognate antigen is unknown. The junction departs from the called germline gene at one end, perhaps through a read error. The entry originates in a study of read filtering for tumor transcriptome and immune sequencing. Study summary: By R-ISS, stages I, II and III held about 8, 17 and 7 patients. Whole-transcriptome libraries were prepared after DNase treatment.

Regarding the study as a whole: The sorted CD138-negative fraction was a mixed bone marrow immune population, not purified T cells.

Looked up from germline, CDR1 is DFQATT and CDR2 is SNEGSKA (reference sequence). The CDR3 runs to 13 residues. The library was built from roughly 400 ng RNA with molecular barcoded adaptors for alpha/delta and beta/gamma chains. In TCRdb, the reads were re-called with MiXCR into one record per CDR3 protein. Among around 20,000 distinct CDR3 sequences listed, roughly a fifth were seen once. The sequenced material came from a population of CD138-negative cells sorted from bone marrow. The clonotype was recovered from a donor at least 40 years old with multiple myeloma. The rearrangement links TRBV20-1 to TRBJ2-7; a weak D match, TRBD2 (6 bases). CDR3: CSARNGDSHEQYF. CDR3 bases: TGCAGTGCTAGGAATGGGGACTCCCACGAGCAGTACTTC.